These 25 T cell receptor beta chains were all obtained from the same sample, sequenced in a study of T cells in Graves' hyperthyroidism and ophthalmopathy. TCR beta CDR3 regions were amplified from RNA transcripts. The HTBI primer set served for first-round RT-PCR of the TCR CDR3. TCRdb itself ran the multiplex PCR reads through MiXCR, one entry per CDR3 protein. The sample holds 550,000 to 600,000 distinct CDR3 sequences, approximately 15% seen once. Sequenced input: blood. The source of these receptors is a young woman with Graves' ophthalmopathy.

This clonotype was seen a few times. The chain employs TRBV24-1 and TRBJ2-1, with TRBD1 matching 11 bases. Germline assignment: CDR1 KGHDR and CDR2 SFDVKD. The J segment lost 4 bases and the V segment lost 4 bases, leaving 5 bases of the junction unmatched. This CDR3 is 16 amino acids long. CDR3: CATSDLDRGLYNEQFF. The DNA of the CDR3 is TGTGCCACCAGTGACCTGGACAGGGGGCTATACAATGAGCAGTTCTTC.

This clonotype was recorded many times. The chain has TRBV28 and TRBJ1-2; tentatively, D is TRBD1 (6 bases). The CDR3 is made up of 14 amino acids. CDR1 and CDR2 (germline): MDHEN, SYDVKM. Between the trimmed V and J ends, which lost 5 bases and 0 bases, there was a span of 10 bases. The CDR3 DNA is TGTGCCAGCAGTAGGACAGTGCCTAACTATGGCTACACCTTC. As protein: CASSRTVPNYGYTF.

The V gene is TRBV19, the J gene TRBJ1-2; D unclear. V gave up 3 bases and J gave up 3 bases, with 11 bases separating them. The CDR3 runs to 14 residues. Germline V CDR1 and CDR2: LNHDA, SQIVND (reference sequence). The CDR3 loop is CASSMGRRDYGYTF. CDR3 nucleotide sequence: TGTGCCAGTAGTATGGGCAGGCGTGACTATGGCTACACCTTC.

This clonotype was seen repeatedly, ten times or more. The chain employs TRBV6-1 and TRBJ1-2; TRBD1 is a possible D gene (6 bases). From germline, CDR1 is MNHNS and CDR2 SASEGT. V was shortened by 3 bases and J by 6 bases, with 20 bases between the two germline ends. This CDR3 has 16 amino acids. The CDR3 DNA follows: TGTGCCAGCAGTGAGTGGACCGGGACACCAAGGGATGGCTACACCTTC. This translates into CASSEWTGTPRDGYTF.

The chain carries TRBV6-1 and TRBJ1-5, with 9 nucleotides matching TRBD1. Losses at the gene ends were 2 bases for V and 3 bases for J; bases not matched to a gene: 5. The CDR3 length is 16 residues. The germline V gene has CDR1 MNHNS and CDR2 SASEGT. CDR3 sequence (DNA): TGTGCCAGCAGTGAATACGGGACAGGGACCAATCAGCCCCAGCATTTT. Amino acids: CASSEYGTGTNQPQHF.

This clonotype has at least ten counts. The chain combines TRBV6-1 with TRBJ2-7; 12 bases map to TRBD2. Germline V gives CDR1 MNHNS, CDR2 SASEGT. V lost 8 bases and J lost 7; bases outside the gene matches: 9. The CDR3 sequence is 14 residues long. Here the CDR3 DNA reads TGTGCCAGCTTAACTAGCGGGAGGTCGGGAGAGCAGTACTTC. The encoded protein is CASLTSGRSGEQYF.

V gene TRBV4-2 combines with J gene TRBJ1-4; no reliable D call. V was pared by 0 bases and J by 4 bases, with 12 bases between. The CDR3 covers 16 residues. CDR1 and CDR2 from the germline V gene are LGHNA and YNFKEQ. The CDR3 DNA is TGTGCCAGCAGCCAAGATCTGGCCGGCGGTAATGAAAAACTGTTTTTT. This encodes CASSQDLAGGNEKLFF.

This clonotype was found many times. The chain combines TRBV27 with TRBJ2-5; TRBD2 matches at 16 bases. The CDR3 is made up of 15 amino acids. The ends lost 4 bases at V and 7 bases at J; junction bases unmatched: 3. Germline V gene data show CDR1 as MNHEY and CDR2 as SMNVEV (reference sequence). The CDR3 region is CASSSGTSGRGTQYF. The CDR3 nucleotides are TGTGCCAGCAGTTCCGGGACTAGCGGGAGGGGGACCCAGTACTTC.

This clonotype was observed many times. This rearrangement joins TRBV28 to TRBJ2-7, with D possibly matching TRBD2 (7 bases). Germline assignment: CDR1 MDHEN and CDR2 SYDVKM. V lost 6 bases and J lost 3, with 15 bases in between. The CDR3 totals 14 residues. CDR3 region: CASRGGPLLYEQYF. CDR3 in DNA: TGTGCCAGCAGGGGGGGGCCCCTACTCTACGAGCAGTACTTC. Together with reference TRBV28 and TRBJ2-7, the CDR3 gives the full variable domain: DVKVTQSSRYLVKRTGEKVFLECVQDMDHENMFWYRQDPGLGLRLIYFSYDVKMKEKGDIPEGYSVSREKKERFSLILESASTNQTSMYLCASRGGPLLYEQYFGPGTRLTVT.

This clonotype has a single count. The CDR3 sequence is CASSLLTSGRATDTQYF. The CDR3, as DNA: TGCGCCAGCAGCTTGCTGACTAGCGGGAGGGCCACAGATACGCAGTATTTT. The chain is built from TRBV5-1 and TRBJ2-3; 14 bases match TRBD2. Germline values: CDR1 SGHRS, CDR2 YFSETQ. Trimming at V came to 1 base and at J to 2 bases, leaving 3 bases not matched to a gene. CDR3 length: 17 residues.

This chain links TRBV20-1 with TRBJ2-1; D is undetermined. Looked up from germline, CDR1 is DFQATT and CDR2 is SNEGSKA (reference sequence). V lost 3 bases and J lost 8, with 23 bases in between. The CDR3 spans 16 residues. DNA for the CDR3: TGCAGTGCTAGTCTGGTGGACCCAAGAATTGTGCATGAGCAGTTCTTC. Its translation is CSASLVDPRIVHEQFF.

This clonotype was recorded at least ten times. The rearrangement uses TRBV11-3 and TRBJ2-1; TRBD2 aligns across 7 bases. Looked up from germline, CDR1 is SGHNT and CDR2 is YENEEA. This CDR3 spans 16 amino acids. The trim removed 5 bases at V and 1 base at J, leaving 8 bases unmatched. In DNA form, the CDR3 reads TGTGCCAGCAGCCTCCGGGGTAGCGGGTCCTACAATGAGCAGTTCTTC. Protein sequence: CASSLRGSGSYNEQFF.

The chain is built from TRBV6-4 and TRBJ2-1; 11 bases fit TRBD2. The trim removed 2 bases at V and 6 bases at J, leaving 3 bases unmatched. The CDR3 runs 15 residues. Looked up from germline, CDR1 is MRHNA and CDR2 is SNTAGT. CDR3 coding DNA: TGTGCCAGCAGTGACGGGACTAGCGGAGGCAATGAGCAGTTCTTC. Protein: CASSDGTSGGNEQFF.

This clonotype appeared a single time. It may be a read error: a sequence one base away is much more abundant. The J gene is TRBJ2-1, the V gene TRBV6-2 or TRBV6-3; TRBD2 is a possible D gene (6 bases). The CDR3 spans 14 residues. Trimming cost V 5 bases and J 2 bases, with 10 bases left between them. CDR1 and CDR2 (germline): MNHEY, SVGEGT. This CDR3 reads CASSDRTTYNEQFF. The CDR3 DNA follows: TGTGCCAGCAGTGACCGGACTACCTACAATGAGCAGTTCTTC.

This clonotype was seen only once. The J gene is TRBJ2-7, the V gene TRBV27, with 10 positions matching TRBD2. CDR1 is MNHEY, CDR2 SMNVEV, per germline (reference sequence). V shed 6 bases, J shed 3 bases, and the junction held 11 bases outside the gene matches. The CDR3 is 16 residues long. The CDR3 region has the DNA TGTGCCAGCAGCCCCCGAGGCGGGACTAGCGTCTACGAGCAGTACTTC. This translates into CASSPRGGTSVYEQYF.

This clonotype has only one observation. V gene TRBV20-1 combines with J gene TRBJ2-4, with TRBD1 matching 8 bases. The trim removed 3 bases at V and 6 bases at J, leaving 7 bases unmatched. The CDR3 extends over 14 amino acids. The germline V gene has CDR1 DFQATT and CDR2 SNEGSKA (reference sequence). CDR3 in DNA: TGCAGTGCTAGCAGCCTCGACAGGGGAAACATTCAGTACTTC. It is translated as CSASSLDRGNIQYF.

This clonotype was picked up a small number of times. The chain recombines TRBV5-1 with TRBJ1-2; TRBD1 agrees at 10 bases. Germline CDR1 SGHRS, CDR2 YFSETQ. The CDR3 is 16 residues long. The V segment lost 7 bases and the J segment 4 bases; nucleotides outside the gene matches: 13. The DNA of the CDR3 is TGCGCCAGCTCCGGGGCGACAGGGGGCCCCTCCTATGGCTACACCTTC. It yields the protein CASSGATGGPSYGYTF. Using reference TRBV5-1 and TRBJ1-2 for the parts outside the CDR3, the full variable domain is KAGVTQTPRYLIKTRGQQVTLSCSPISGHRSVSWYQQTPGQGLQFLFEYFSETQRNKGNFPGRFSGRQFSNSRSEMNVSTLELGDSALYLCASSGATGGPSYGYTFGSGTRLTVV.

The rearrangement joins TRBV12-3 or TRBV12-4 to TRBJ2-3; possible D gene TRBD2, 6 bases. Trimming cost V 6 bases and J 2 bases, with 21 bases left between them. The CDR3 spans 17 residues. The CDR3: CASSIGTEGPNTDTQYF. The CDR3 coding sequence is TGTGCCAGCAGCATAGGGACGGAGGGGCCTAACACAGATACGCAGTATTTT.

This clonotype was seen at least ten times. The chain combines TRBV28 with TRBJ1-2; D perhaps matches TRBD1 (6 bases). Per germline, CDR1 MDHEN and CDR2 SYDVKM. The CDR3 contains 15 residues. Trimming took off 3 bases at V and 6 bases at J, with 17 bases between the two ends. This CDR3 is CASSLSRGRVDGYTF. CDR3 DNA sequence: TGTGCCAGCAGTTTGAGCAGGGGCAGGGTGGATGGCTACACCTTC.

This clonotype was picked up many times. This chain connects TRBV12-3 or TRBV12-4 to TRBJ1-2, with 7 bases lining up with TRBD1. The CDR3 extends over 15 amino acids. V was pared by 7 bases and J by 4 bases, with 12 bases of the junction left unmatched. The chain's CDR3 is CASTAWSSGGYGYTF. CDR3 sequence (DNA): TGTGCCAGCACCGCGTGGTCGTCAGGGGGCTATGGCTACACCTTC.

V is TRBV27 and J is TRBJ1-6, with a weak D call TRBD1 (5 bases). V dropped 3 bases and J dropped 9 bases, with 12 bases sitting between them. Germline loops: CDR1 MNHEY, CDR2 SMNVEV (reference sequence). The CDR3 consists of 14 residues. CDR3 region: CASSFGAGGSPLHF. The CDR3 bases are TGTGCCAGCAGTTTCGGGGCAGGCGGTTCACCCCTCCACTTT.

V and J are TRBV9 and TRBJ2-1, with unresolved D. The CDR3 length is 14 residues. V lost 2 bases, J lost 2 bases, and 8 bases lay in between. The germline V gene has CDR1 SGDLS and CDR2 YYNGEE. The CDR3 loop reads CASSVSPAYNEQFF. As DNA, the CDR3 is TGTGCCAGCAGCGTCTCACCAGCCTACAATGAGCAGTTCTTC.

This clonotype was recorded many times. The V call is TRBV3-1, the J call TRBJ2-3; no reliable D call. Trimming left V 4 bases short and J 7 bases short, with 15 bases between. The CDR3 consists of 14 residues. Germline V gene lookup returns CDR1 LGHDT and CDR2 YNNKEL (reference sequence). CDR3 nucleotide sequence: TGTGCCAGCAGCCCACTTGAGCTTCGGTATACGCAGTATTTT. Translating it yields CASSPLELRYTQYF.

This clonotype was detected a few times. The J gene is TRBJ2-3, the V gene TRBV25-1; D is possibly TRBD1 (6 bases). Germline loops: CDR1 MGHDK, CDR2 SYGVNS. The CDR3 totals 15 residues. Between the trimmed V and J ends, which lost 6 bases and 1 base, there was a span of 14 bases. The CDR3 spells CASSEQGRGTDTQYF. The CDR3 DNA is TGTGCCAGCAGCGAGCAGGGGCGAGGCACAGATACGCAGTATTTT.

This clonotype was observed many times. The V gene is TRBV12-3 or TRBV12-4, the J gene TRBJ2-3; TRBD1 or TRBD2 may be the D gene (5 bases each). This CDR3 is 15 amino acids long. Trimming removed 6 bases at V and 3 bases at J, with 16 bases between. The CDR3 DNA reads TGTGCCAGCAGGGAACAACGGGACCCTACAGATACGCAGTATTTT. Amino acid sequence: CASREQRDPTDTQYF.